One and the same sample provided the 5 T cell receptor beta chains below, sequenced in a study of T-cell reconstitution after alpha-beta-depleted transplantation in children. Unique molecular identifiers were incorporated when the TCRbeta library was constructed. TCRdb independently ran MiXCR on the PCR reads; one entry per CDR3 protein. The sample gives 530,000 or so distinct CDR3 sequences, 25% to 30% of which show up once; approximately 39% is in the top ten. The sample consisted of PBMCs, taken before TCRalphabeta/CD19-depleted stem cell transplant. The receptors shown here come from a boy under three years old with Wiskott-Aldrich syndrome, due to receive a stem cell transplant.

This chain uses TRBV5-1 with TRBJ2-2; 8 nucleotides align to TRBD2. This CDR3 has 14 amino acids. The V gene end was trimmed by 9 bases and the J gene end by 5 bases; junction bases not matched to a gene: 9. Looked up from germline, CDR1 is SGHRS and CDR2 is YFSETQ. CDR3 region: CATQPGLVTGELFF. The CDR3 region has the DNA TGCGCCACCCAACCGGGACTAGTTACCGGGGAGCTGTTTTTT.

CDR3 bases: TGTGCCAGCAGACCTACAGGGATGGGCACAGATACGCAGTATTTT. It translates to CASRPTGMGTDTQYF. This chain uses TRBV5-5 with TRBJ2-3, with D perhaps TRBD1 (6 bases). Germline V gives CDR1 SGHKS, CDR2 YYEKEE (reference sequence). The CDR3 is 15 residues long. V gave up 5 bases and J gave up 1 base, with 14 bases separating them.

The gene calls are TRBV12-3 or TRBV12-4 and TRBJ1-3; 7 nucleotides line up with TRBD1. Trimming cost V 2 bases and J 4 bases; bases outside gene matches: 8. The length of the CDR3 is 16 residues. The CDR3 region has the DNA TGTGCCAGCAGTTTATTGACAGGGAGATCGGGAAACACCATATATTTT. As protein: CASSLLTGRSGNTIYF.

This clonotype was observed a few times. The chain joins TRBV20-1 to TRBJ2-3; D is possibly TRBD1 (6 bases). Per germline, CDR1 DFQATT and CDR2 SNEGSKA (reference sequence). Trimming removed 3 bases at V and 2 bases at J, with 9 bases between. The CDR3 consists of 13 residues. The CDR3 sequence is CSARDRDTDTQYF. Here the CDR3 DNA reads TGCAGTGCTAGGGACAGAGACACAGATACGCAGTATTTT.

The chain employs TRBV3-1 and TRBJ2-3; 8 bases fit TRBD2. This CDR3 has 16 amino acids. Germline assignment: CDR1 LGHDT and CDR2 YNNKEL (reference sequence). V was pared by 4 bases and J by 6 bases, with 12 bases of the junction left unmatched. The chain's CDR3 is CASSRTSPMLRDTQYF. Written as DNA, the CDR3 is TGTGCCAGCAGCCGGACTAGCCCGATGCTGAGGGATACGCAGTATTTT.